The 22 T cell receptor beta chains listed next were all sequenced from one sample in a study of memory CD4+ T cells and cytomegalovirus serostatus. Produced via immunoSEQ multiplex PCR; TCRdb's table is partial and in-frame only. The sample lists around 50,000 clones, 60% to 80% occurring once. The sort gate was single viable CD3+CD4+CD8-CD45RO+ cells for memory CD4+ T cells. Sequenced material: memory CD4+ T cells from blood. All receptors come from an adult in good health and CMV-seronegative.

DNA for the CDR3: TGTGCCAGTAGTCCCCTCCCCGCGTACGAGCAGTACTTC. It specifies CASSPLPAYEQYF. The chain has TRBV19 and TRBJ2-7; D is unclear. The CDR3 length is 13 residues. The ends were cut back, 5 bases at V and 4 bases at J, with 12 bases in the middle. Germline CDR1 LNHDA, CDR2 SQIVND (reference sequence).

The genes are TRBV9 and TRBJ2-3; 9 nucleotides align to TRBD2. This CDR3 has 16 residues. J gave up 4 bases and V 0 bases, and 6 bases lay outside the gene matches. Germline V gene sequence: CDR1 SGDLS, CDR2 YYNGEE. CDR3 residues: CASSVVGTSPSDTQYF. The CDR3 nucleotides read TGTGCCAGCAGCGTAGTTGGGACTAGCCCCTCAGATACGCAGTATTTT. Together with reference TRBV9 and TRBJ2-3, the CDR3 gives the full variable domain: DSGVTQTPKHLITATGQRVTLRCSPRSGDLSVYWYQQSLDQGLQFLIQYYNGEERAKGNILERFSAQQFPDLHSELNLSSLELGDSALYFCASSVVGTSPSDTQYFGPGTRLTVL.

The chain recombines TRBV2 with TRBJ2-6; D may be TRBD1 (6 bases). Deletions cut 6 bases from V and 1 base from J, with 10 bases between. From germline, CDR1 is SNHLY and CDR2 FYNNEI. The CDR3 length is 15 residues. The chain's CDR3 is CASSRGTSGANVLTF. The CDR3 DNA is TGTGCCAGCAGCCGAGGGACATCTGGGGCCAACGTCCTGACTTTC.

V and J are TRBV29-1 and TRBJ1-1, with TRBD1 matching 8 bases. V was pared by 7 bases and J by 0 bases, with 4 bases of the junction left unmatched. Germline V gene data show CDR1 as SQVTM and CDR2 as ANQGSEA. This CDR3 contains 13 residues. The CDR3 DNA follows: TGCAGCGGGAAGGGACAGGTGAACACTGAAGCTTTCTTT. The encoded protein is CSGKGQVNTEAFF.

The chain recombines TRBV27 with TRBJ2-4; D perhaps matches TRBD2 (6 bases). CDR3 length equals 16 residues. Trimming pared 3 bases from V and 4 bases from J, leaving 16 bases between. From germline, CDR1 is MNHEY and CDR2 SMNVEV (reference sequence). Here the CDR3 reads CASSFLGGGAKNIQYF. CDR3 DNA: TGTGCCAGCAGTTTCTTGGGGGGAGGAGCTAAAAACATTCAGTACTTC.

The CDR3 region has the DNA TGTGCCTGGAGTCAAACTACAGGCCGCTGGGGCTACACCTTC. It translates to CAWSQTTGRWGYTF. V gene TRBV30 combines with J gene TRBJ1-2; possible D gene TRBD1, 5 bases. Per germline, CDR1 GTSNPN and CDR2 SVGIG (reference sequence). Trimming stripped 2 bases from V and 8 bases from J, with 18 bases between. There are 14 residues in the CDR3.

The chain has TRBV9 and TRBJ2-7; weak D call: TRBD1 (5 bases). CDR1 and CDR2 from the germline V gene are SGDLS and YYNGEE. This CDR3 is 15 amino acids long. Between the trimmed V and J ends, which lost 2 bases and 2 bases, there was a span of 14 bases. CDR3 nucleotide sequence: TGTGCCAGCAGCGTCCCCTTCAGGGTTCCCTACGAGCAGTACTTC. Its translation: CASSVPFRVPYEQYF.

This chain joins TRBV4-1 and TRBJ1-2; 7 nucleotides line up with TRBD1. J was trimmed by 6 bases and V by 3 bases; bases with no gene match: 10. CDR1 and CDR2 from the germline V gene are MGHRA and YSYEKL. The CDR3 length is 15 residues. In DNA form, the CDR3 reads TGCGCCAGCAGCCACCTCGACAGGGAAGCCGATGGCTACACCTTC. Protein product: CASSHLDREADGYTF.

The CDR3 region is CASSPTRTETATQYF. The CDR3 DNA follows: TGTGCCAGCAGCCCAACTAGGACAGAAACTGCTACGCAGTATTTT. The genes are TRBV7-3 and TRBJ2-3; a possible D gene is TRBD1 (6 bases). Trimming pared 5 bases from V and 8 bases from J, leaving 20 bases between. Germline V gene sequence: CDR1 SGHTA, CDR2 FQGTGA. The CDR3 length is 15 residues.

The rearrangement links TRBV4-1 to TRBJ2-7; the match to TRBD1 covers 7 bases. The CDR3 extends over 15 amino acids. Germline V gene sequence: CDR1 MGHRA, CDR2 YSYEKL. With 3 bases clipped from V and 2 bases from J, the junction kept 7 bases outside the gene matches. DNA of the CDR3: TGCGCCAGCAGCCAGTCCCGGACAGGACCCTACGAGCAGTACTTC. This codes for CASSQSRTGPYEQYF.

Written as DNA, the CDR3 is TGCGCCAGCAGCTTCCGGACTAGCGGGGCCTCCTACGAGCAGTACTTC. It encodes CASSFRTSGASYEQYF. This chain joins TRBV5-1 and TRBJ2-7; 12 bases map to TRBD2. The CDR3 is 16 amino acids. Germline assignment: CDR1 SGHRS and CDR2 YFSETQ. V lost 2 bases to trimming and J lost 0 bases; unmatched junction nucleotides: 3.

As for this clone: A junction end diverges from the germline sequence, so it may reflect a read error. The V and J genes are TRBV27 and TRBJ2-7; 8 positions match TRBD2. CDR3 length equals 14 residues. CDR1 and CDR2 (germline): MNHEY, SMNVEV (reference sequence). Here the CDR3 reads CASRLGAGVGKQYF. CDR3 DNA: TGTGCCAGCCGTTTAGGAGCGGGAGTTGGTAAGCAGTACTTC.

This chain uses TRBV5-1 with TRBJ1-2; D unresolved. Trimming stripped 4 bases from V and 2 bases from J, with 12 bases between. This CDR3 is 14 amino acids long. The germline gives CDR1 SGHRS, CDR2 YFSETQ. This CDR3 reads CASSMSPSNYGYTF. The DNA of the CDR3 is TGCGCCAGCAGCATGAGCCCTTCGAACTATGGCTACACCTTC.

V is TRBV7-9 and J is TRBJ1-4; D call uncertain. V was cut by 1 base and J by 7 bases, with 7 bases left in between. CDR1 and CDR2 (germline): SEHNR, FQNEAQ (reference sequence). The CDR3 length is 13 residues. DNA of the CDR3: TGTGCCAGCAGCTTAGGAGGAGGTGAAAAACTGTTTTTT. This sequence encodes CASSLGGGEKLFF.

The chain joins TRBV27 to TRBJ1-4, with D hard to call. The CDR3 loop spans 13 amino acids. Deletions cut 0 bases from V and 5 bases from J, with 4 bases between. The V gene's germline CDR1 is MNHEY and CDR2 SMNVEV (reference sequence). For the CDR3, the DNA is TGTGCCAGCAGTTTATCGTACAATGAAAAACTGTTTTTT. This gives the protein CASSLSYNEKLFF.

For this clone: The CDR3 carries no conserved terminal phenylalanine or tryptophan, so it likely arises from a read error. No DNA is shown, since the ends of the CDR3 on it are uncertain; the CDR3 is the one TCRdb lists. CDR3 sequence reads: CASSLAAMERERS. The gene calls are TRBV7-9 and TRBJ1-5. The V gene's germline CDR1 is SEHNR and CDR2 FQNEAQ (reference sequence). A total of 13 residues make up the CDR3, ends included.

The gene calls are TRBV11-2 and TRBJ2-5, with TRBD1 as a possible D gene (5 bases). Per the germline V gene, CDR1 is SGHAT and CDR2 is FQNNGV. The CDR3 extends over 14 amino acids. Trimming shortened V by 1 base and J by 5 bases, and 11 bases separated the two germline ends. This CDR3 is CASSLASSGETQYF. Written as DNA, the CDR3 is TGTGCCAGCAGCTTAGCATCCTCAGGGGAGACCCAGTACTTC.

There are a few counts of this clone. V gene TRBV28 combines with J gene TRBJ2-7, with TRBD2 identical over 10 bases. Germline V gene data show CDR1 as MDHEN and CDR2 as SYDVKM. The V and J ends lost 4 bases and 2 bases, in that order; junction bases with no gene match: 5. The CDR3 is 15 residues long. CDR3 DNA sequence: TGTGCCAGCAGTTCTAGCGGGAGTAGGACCTACGAGCAGTACTTC. It is translated as CASSSSGSRTYEQYF.

This chain joins TRBV7-9 and TRBJ1-1; D is ambiguous. V was cut by 4 bases and J by 1 base, with 7 bases left in between. The CDR3 has 13 residues. Germline CDR1 SEHNR, CDR2 FQNEAQ (reference sequence). CDR3 loop: CASSSSGNTEAFF. In DNA, the CDR3 is TGTGCCAGCAGCTCTTCAGGGAACACTGAAGCTTTCTTT.

In its sample, this clone was seen once. The rearrangement uses TRBV2 and TRBJ2-2; no definite D call. Trimming removed 5 bases from V and 0 bases from J, with 10 bases in between. This CDR3 is 15 amino acids long. Germline V gene data show CDR1 as SNHLY and CDR2 as FYNNEI. As DNA, the CDR3 is TGTGCCAGCAGTCCGGACCCGACGAACACCGGGGAGCTGTTTTTT. Translation: CASSPDPTNTGELFF. The entire variable domain, with the rest obtained from reference TRBV2 and TRBJ2-2, is as follows: EPEVTQTPSHQVTQMGQEVILRCVPISNHLYFYWYRQILGQKVEFLVSFYNNEISEKSEIFDDQFSVERPDGSNFTLKIRSTKLEDSAMYFCASSPDPTNTGELFFGEGSRLTVL.

V gene TRBV7-9 combines with J gene TRBJ2-5; 7 bases match TRBD2. Per the germline V gene, CDR1 is SEHNR and CDR2 is FQNEAQ (reference sequence). The CDR3 totals 14 residues. Germline trimming cut 3 bases from V and 4 bases from J; bases unmatched to any gene: 5. CDR3 in amino acids: CASSFSGGRETQYF. The CDR3 DNA reads as TGTGCCAGCAGCTTCTCCGGCGGGAGAGAGACCCAGTACTTC.

The rearrangement uses TRBV5-1 and TRBJ2-3; D might be TRBD1 (6 bases). From germline, CDR1 is SGHRS and CDR2 YFSETQ. The CDR3 totals 15 residues. V was cut by 4 bases and J by 0 bases, with 12 bases left in between. The CDR3 DNA reads as TGCGCCAGCAGCCTCAGGGGTACTAGCACAGATACGCAGTATTTT. This sequence encodes CASSLRGTSTDTQYF. The full variable domain, in which reference TRBV5-1 and TRBJ2-3 provide the parts outside the CDR3, is KAGVTQTPRYLIKTRGQQVTLSCSPISGHRSVSWYQQTPGQGLQFLFEYFSETQRNKGNFPGRFSGRQFSNSRSEMNVSTLELGDSALYLCASSLRGTSTDTQYFGPGTRLTVL.